This T cell receptor (beta chain) was sequenced in a study of T-cell memory formation after mild COVID-19. Study observations and caveats: Second-wave clones that peaked on day 37 lacked confirmed SARS-CoV-2 specificity. Clones shrinking between day 15 and 85 showed a balanced CD4/CD8 split, and those that grew later tilted toward CD4+.

5'RACE primed from the constant segment yielded TCR alpha and TCR beta cDNA libraries bearing sample barcodes and UMIs. TCRdb itself ran the 5' RACE reads through MiXCR, one entry per CDR3 protein. The sample lists 110,000 or so distinct CDR3 sequences; over 20% were seen once. This clonotype appeared a few times. No antigen is known for it. In germline, CDR1 is MGHRA, CDR2 YSYEKL. J was trimmed by 8 bases and V by 3 bases; bases with no gene match: 10. The CDR3 totals 16 residues. The sequence came from a man between 18 and 35 years old who had mild COVID-19 (a few samples of this study predate the infection). Cell type and time point are not known. The sequenced material came from PBMCs or a T cell subset sorted from them (not recorded which). This chain joins TRBV4-1 and TRBJ2-1; 10 nucleotides align to TRBD2. The CDR3 is CASSQGKRGGLDEQFF. In DNA form, the CDR3 reads TGCGCCAGCAGCCAGGGGAAGCGGGGGGGCCTCGATGAGCAGTTCTTC.